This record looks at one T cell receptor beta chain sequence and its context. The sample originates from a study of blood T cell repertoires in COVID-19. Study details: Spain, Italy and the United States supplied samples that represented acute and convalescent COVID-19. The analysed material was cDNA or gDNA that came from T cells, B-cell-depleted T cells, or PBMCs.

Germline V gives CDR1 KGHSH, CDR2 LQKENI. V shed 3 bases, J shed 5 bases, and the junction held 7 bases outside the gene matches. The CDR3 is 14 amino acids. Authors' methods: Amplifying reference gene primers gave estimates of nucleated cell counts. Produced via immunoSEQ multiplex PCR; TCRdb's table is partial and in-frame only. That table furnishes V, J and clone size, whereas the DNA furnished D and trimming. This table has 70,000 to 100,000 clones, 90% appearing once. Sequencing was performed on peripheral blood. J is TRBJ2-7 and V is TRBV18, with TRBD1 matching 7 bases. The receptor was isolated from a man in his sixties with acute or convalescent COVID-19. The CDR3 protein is CASSPRTGNDEQYF. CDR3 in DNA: TGTGCCAGCTCACCCCGGACAGGTAACGACGAGCAGTACTTC.